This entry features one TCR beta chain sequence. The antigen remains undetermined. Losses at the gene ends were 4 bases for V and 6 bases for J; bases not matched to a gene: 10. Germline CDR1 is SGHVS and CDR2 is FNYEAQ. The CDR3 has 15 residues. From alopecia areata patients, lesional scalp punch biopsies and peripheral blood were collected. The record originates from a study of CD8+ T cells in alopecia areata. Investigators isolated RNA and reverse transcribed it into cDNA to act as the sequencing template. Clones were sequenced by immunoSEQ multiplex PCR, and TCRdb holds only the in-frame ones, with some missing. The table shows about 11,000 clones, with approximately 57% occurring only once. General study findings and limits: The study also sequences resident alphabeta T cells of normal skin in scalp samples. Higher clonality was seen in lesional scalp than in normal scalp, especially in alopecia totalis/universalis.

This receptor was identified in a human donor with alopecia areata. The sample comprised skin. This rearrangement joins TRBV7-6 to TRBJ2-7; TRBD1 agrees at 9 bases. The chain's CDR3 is CASSSGQGLGGEQYF. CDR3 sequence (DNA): TGTGCCAGCAGCTCCGGACAGGGGTTGGGAGGCGAGCAGTACTTC.